A selection of T cell receptor beta chains follows, all from one sample in a study of CXCR3-negative and CXCR3-positive naive CD8 T cells. No DNA is given; TCRdb re-called the 5' RACE reads and lists each CDR3 protein once. The sample holds 120,000 or so distinct CDR3 sequences. Source material: naive CXCR3+ CD8+ T cells from blood. These TCRs come from a human donor in good health. Some clones in this sample may be carry-over from other donors' samples. The CDR3 runs from the conserved cysteine through the conserved F or W. Each record gives: V gene, J gene, CDR3 protein.

TRBV7-9	TRBJ1-2	CASSLATGEEGGYTF
TRBV21-1	TRBJ1-5	CASSRRLLNQPQHF
TRBV20-1	TRBJ2-5	CSASDRDQETQYF
TRBV29-1	TRBJ2-1	CSVGGLAGGHGYNEQFF
TRBV29-1	TRBJ2-2	CSVEVPTVNTGELFF
TRBV20-1	TRBJ2-7	CSARGQSYEQYF
TRBV12-3/TRBV12-4	TRBJ2-7	CASSLAWQEPFF
TRBV20-1	TRBJ2-7	CSARSSGSYEQYF
TRBV7-8	TRBJ2-3	CASSRAGGSTDTQYF
TRBV4-3	TRBJ2-7	CASSQDRTGTYEQYF
TRBV7-3	TRBJ2-5	CASSLNPSRGETQYF
TRBV5-5	TRBJ2-1	CASSLYGGGALYNEQFF
TRBV15	TRBJ2-7	CATSGGITGGYEQYF
TRBV27	TRBJ2-7	CASSSDRSAYEQYF
TRBV29-1	TRBJ1-1	CSVEGGGEGLMNTEAFF
TRBV5-1	TRBJ2-1	CASSLSSSVQYNEQFF
TRBV13	TRBJ1-1	CASTESGLNTEAFF
TRBV2	TRBJ2-5	CASRGLSKETQYF
TRBV4-2	TRBJ2-7	CASSQDGGSSYEQYF
TRBV29-1	TRBJ2-1	CSVGSGTGDNEQFF
TRBV3-1	TRBJ2-5	CASSQDWRVIGWETQYF
TRBV7-3	TRBJ1-1	CASSARDRGHTEAFF
TRBV2	TRBJ1-2	CASSPGTGSFLGYTF
TRBV6-5	TRBJ1-5	CASQTGLDQPQHF
TRBV2	TRBJ2-1	CASIPLAGGPYNEQFF
TRBV12-3/TRBV12-4	TRBJ1-5	CASSLGWGAGNQPQHF